These T cell receptor beta chains were read from a single sample in a study of EBV T-cell therapy then PD-1 blockade in nasopharyngeal carcinoma. Profiled with immunoSEQ multiplex PCR; TCRdb holds only in-frame clones, not every one. This repertoire shows about 20,000 clones, under 90% found once; its top ten account for around 29%. No antigen is known for these receptors. Here the sequenced sample was CD8+ T cells from blood, taken around day 240 from a patient whose treatment included autologous EBV-specific T cells and nivolumab. All receptors come from a man aged 40-50 years with nasopharyngeal carcinoma. Both conserved end residues are part of each CDR3. Fields, in order: D gene, clone size, J gene, V gene, CDR3 protein, CDR3 DNA. A D gene is named only where the DNA matches it firmly. A clone size is listed for some rows: how often the clone was seen (once, few, many), or a class if it is expanded.

d_call: -; clone_size: -; j_call: TRBJ2-7; v_call: TRBV7-8; cdr3_aa: CASSRGGTVYEQYF; cdr3_nt: TGTGCCAGCAGCCGGGGGGGGACAGTTTACGAGCAGTACTTC
d_call: -; clone_size: few; j_call: TRBJ2-7; v_call: TRBV5-6; cdr3_aa: CASSLGGDSYEQYF; cdr3_nt: TGTGCCAGCAGCTTGGGGGGGGACTCCTACGAGCAGTACTTC
d_call: -; clone_size: -; j_call: TRBJ1-2; v_call: TRBV6-5; cdr3_aa: CASSLTANYGYTF; cdr3_nt: TGTGCCAGCAGTTTGACAGCTAACTATGGCTACACCTTC
d_call: -; clone_size: -; j_call: TRBJ2-7; v_call: TRBV7-8; cdr3_aa: CASSPPQGYEQYF; cdr3_nt: TGTGCCAGCAGCCCACCCCAGGGGTACGAGCAGTACTTC
d_call: TRBD2; clone_size: -; j_call: TRBJ2-7; v_call: TRBV5-1; cdr3_aa: CASSPASGGLIHEQYF; cdr3_nt: TGCGCCAGCAGCCCGGCTAGCGGGGGCCTAATCCACGAGCAGTACTTC
d_call: TRBD1; clone_size: few; j_call: TRBJ1-1; v_call: TRBV19; cdr3_aa: CASRALLGGGTEAFF; cdr3_nt: TGTGCCAGTAGGGCTCTCCTAGGGGGCGGCACTGAAGCTTTCTTT
d_call: -; clone_size: once; j_call: TRBJ1-1; v_call: TRBV9; cdr3_aa: CASSSGGQNTEAFF; cdr3_nt: TGTGCCAGCAGCTCGGGAGGACAGAACACTGAAGCTTTCTTT
d_call: -; clone_size: -; j_call: TRBJ2-7; v_call: TRBV6-5; cdr3_aa: CASSPTRGFSYEQYF; cdr3_nt: TGTGCCAGCAGTCCCACGAGGGGTTTTTCCTACGAGCAGTACTTC
d_call: -; clone_size: -; j_call: TRBJ1-6; v_call: TRBV19; cdr3_aa: CASSWGQIYSPLHF; cdr3_nt: TGTGCCAGTAGCTGGGGTCAGATTTATTCACCCCTCCACTTT
d_call: TRBD2; clone_size: -; j_call: TRBJ2-1; v_call: TRBV13; cdr3_aa: CASSTLAGGPHNEQFF; cdr3_nt: TGTGCCAGCAGCACATTAGCGGGGGGGCCGCATAATGAGCAGTTCTTC
d_call: TRBD2; clone_size: -; j_call: TRBJ2-7; v_call: TRBV6-4; cdr3_aa: CASSARGGEDEQYF; cdr3_nt: TGTGCCAGCAGTGCCCGGGGGGGGGAGGACGAGCAGTACTTC
d_call: TRBD1; clone_size: -; j_call: TRBJ1-4; v_call: TRBV5-6; cdr3_aa: CASTRTGTGAEKLFF; cdr3_nt: TGTGCCAGCACTCGTACCGGGACAGGGGCCGAAAAACTGTTTTTT
d_call: -; clone_size: -; j_call: TRBJ2-1; v_call: TRBV2; cdr3_aa: CVIPAAPSYNEQFF; cdr3_nt: TGTGTCATTCCGGCGGCCCCATCCTACAATGAGCAGTTCTTC